These T cell receptor beta chains were read from a single sample in a study of T cell responses to AZD1222 COVID-19 vaccine. Clones were sequenced by immunoSEQ multiplex PCR, and TCRdb holds only the in-frame ones, with some missing. The sample contains 150,000 to 200,000 clones, 80% to 90% of which appear only once. The sequencing here drew on peripheral blood, taken 28 days after the second AZD1222 dose. These receptors originate from an adult who received the AZD1222 COVID-19 vaccine. Both conserved end residues are part of each CDR3. The D gene is left open where the match is weak. Size is omitted from some rows. Given values are once, few, many or a class for expanded clones.

TRBV4-1	TRBJ1-4	NA	once	TGCGCCAGCAGCCAAGATATCAGGACTAATGAAAAACTGTTTTTT	CASSQDIRTNEKLFF
TRBV30	TRBJ1-1	NA	once	TGTGCCTGGAGAGGACAGTTGAACACTGAAGCTTTCTTT	CAWRGQLNTEAFF
TRBV6-5	TRBJ2-7	NA	NA	TGTGCCAGCAGTTACTCTCCCAGTAGCACCGAGCAGTACTTC	CASSYSPSSTEQYF
TRBV7-2	TRBJ2-2	NA	NA	TGTGCCAGCAGCTTGAGGCAGGGGGGGATCGGGGAGCTGTTTTTT	CASSLRQGGIGELFF
TRBV16	TRBJ1-1	NA	NA	TGTGCCAGCAGCCAATCGGGAGGAAACACTGAAGCTTTCTTT	CASSQSGGNTEAFF
TRBV15	TRBJ1-5	TRBD1	once	TGTGCCACCAGCATAGGGACAGGGGTGAATCAGCCCCAGCATTTT	CATSIGTGVNQPQHF
TRBV12-3/TRBV12-4	TRBJ1-2	NA	NA	TGTGCCAGCAGTTCCCCGGGGGTTGGCTACACCTTC	CASSSPGVGYTF
TRBV6-1	TRBJ1-2	NA	once	TGTGCCAGCAGTGAACAGGGAACTAACTATGGCTACACCTTC	CASSEQGTNYGYTF
TRBV23-1	TRBJ1-5	NA	NA	TGCGCCAGCAGTCAATCTTCGGGGCCAGTTTTTAATAGCAATCAGCCCCAGCATTTT	CASSQSSGPVFNSNQPQHF
TRBV6-5	TRBJ2-1	NA	NA	TGTGCCAGCAGTCCAGGGACCGACAATGAGCAGTTCTTC	CASSPGTDNEQFF
TRBV29-1	TRBJ2-3	NA	NA	TGCAGCGTTGAAAATGGGCGGCTTACGCAGTATTTT	CSVENGRLTQYF
TRBV30	TRBJ1-2	TRBD1	NA	TGTGCCTGGAGTGTCCGACAGGGGGTGTCCTATGGCTACACCTTC	CAWSVRQGVSYGYTF
TRBV7-9	TRBJ1-3	NA	NA	TGTGCCAGCAGCTTATTCACGCTCTCTGGAAACACCATATATTTT	CASSLFTLSGNTIYF
TRBV13	TRBJ2-2	NA	NA	TGTGCCAGCACCCTAGGGGACCGCACCGGGGAGCTGTTTTTT	CASTLGDRTGELFF
TRBV6-5	TRBJ1-5	NA	NA	TGTGCCAGCAGTTCTGGGTATCAGCCCCAGCATTTT	CASSSGYQPQHF
TRBV7-6	TRBJ1-2	NA	NA	TGTGCCAGCAGCTTGAGGACGGATCTTAACTATGGCTACACCTTC	CASSLRTDLNYGYTF
TRBV9	TRBJ2-2	NA	NA	TGTGCCAGCAGCGTAGTTACAGCGAACACCGGGGAGCTGTTTTTT	CASSVVTANTGELFF
TRBV5-1	TRBJ1-2	NA	NA	TGCGCCAGCAGCTTGGATCGGGGAAACTATGGCTACACCTTC	CASSLDRGNYGYTF
TRBV4-2	TRBJ2-2	NA	NA	TGTGCCAGCAGCCAAGATGGGGTAGCTGGCACCGGGGAGCTGTTTTTT	CASSQDGVAGTGELFF
TRBV2	TRBJ2-5	TRBD2	NA	TGTGCCAGCATTTTTTACTGGACTAGCGGGGAGGAGACCCAGTACTTC	CASIFYWTSGEETQYF
TRBV2	TRBJ1-1	NA	NA	TGTGCCAGCAGTCCCGGGAGTTTTGAAGCTTTCTTT	CASSPGSFEAFF
TRBV6-5	TRBJ1-2	NA	few	TGTGCCAGCATTATAGGACAGTCCGACTATGGCTACACCTTC	CASIIGQSDYGYTF
TRBV19	TRBJ2-5	NA	NA	TGTGCCAGTAGTATAGCGACAGGCAGAGTAGGAGAGACCCAGTACTTC	CASSIATGRVGETQYF
TRBV27	TRBJ2-7	TRBD1	NA	TGTGCCAGCAGTTTGTCCCAGGGGGCGAGGTCCTACGAGCAGTACTTC	CASSLSQGARSYEQYF
TRBV27	TRBJ1-6	TRBD1	NA	TGTGCCAGCGGGGCCCTAGACGGGACAGTTTACAATATGCCGCCCCTCCACTTT	CASGALDGTVYNMPPLHF
TRBV23-1	TRBJ1-2	TRBD1	NA	TGCGCCAGCAGTCGGGCCTTAGGGACAGGGGGCCCGACTAACTATGGCTACACCTTC	CASSRALGTGGPTNYGYTF
TRBV19	TRBJ1-5	NA	NA	TGTGCCAGTAGTCTCCAAGGGGGCAATCAGCCCCAGCATTTT	CASSLQGGNQPQHF
TRBV28	TRBJ2-7	TRBD1	NA	TGTGCCAGCAGTTTATCAGGGGGCTTAATCGCCGAGCAGTACTTC	CASSLSGGLIAEQYF
TRBV27	TRBJ2-7	TRBD2	NA	TGTGCCAGCAGTTTAGCGGGGGGGCTTAGGTACGAGCAGTACTTC	CASSLAGGLRYEQYF
TRBV5-1	TRBJ2-2	TRBD1	NA	TGCGCCAGCTTAGGACAGGGTCGGACCGGGGAGCTGTTTTTT	CASLGQGRTGELFF
TRBV6-5	TRBJ1-5	NA	NA	TGTGCCAGCAGTTACGCCCGTGAATCCAATCAGCCCCAGCATTTT	CASSYARESNQPQHF
TRBV7-9	TRBJ1-2	TRBD1	once	TGTGCCAGCAGCCCCGGGACAGGGATGGGCTACACCTTC	CASSPGTGMGYTF
TRBV7-2	TRBJ2-1	NA	NA	TGTGCCAGCCAGCTCTCGTGGTCCTACAATGAGCAGTTCTTC	CASQLSWSYNEQFF
TRBV19	TRBJ1-2	NA	once	TGTGCCAGTAGTATTAAGTCTAACTATGGCTACACCTTC	CASSIKSNYGYTF
TRBV9	TRBJ1-1	NA	NA	TGTGCCAGCAGCGTCGGGGGCCGCACTGAAGCTTTCTTT	CASSVGGRTEAFF
TRBV30	TRBJ1-5	NA	NA	TGTGCCTGGAGTAGGGAGGGTGGACAGCCCCAGCATTTT	CAWSREGGQPQHF
TRBV5-6	TRBJ2-2	NA	NA	TGTGCCAGCAAACCTCGGGGTCCAGGCGGGGAGCTGTTTTTT	CASKPRGPGGELFF
TRBV10-2	TRBJ1-5	TRBD1	few	TGCGCCAGCAGCGGGACAGGGGGACGGAATCAGCCCCAGCATTTT	CASSGTGGRNQPQHF
TRBV6-5	TRBJ1-2	NA	NA	TGTGCCAGCGGACGACGGAATAACTATGGCTACACCTTC	CASGRRNNYGYTF
TRBV18	TRBJ2-2	NA	once	TGTGCCAGCTCACCTTCGGGAGATGTGCCCGGGGAGCTGTTTTTT	CASSPSGDVPGELFF
TRBV10-3	TRBJ1-1	NA	NA	TGTGCCATCAGTCAGAAGATGAACACTGAAGCTTTCTTT	CAISQKMNTEAFF
TRBV13	TRBJ1-3	NA	NA	TGTGCCAGCAGAGCAACAGGTTACTCTGGAAACACCATATATTTT	CASRATGYSGNTIYF
TRBV2	TRBJ1-1	NA	NA	TGTGCCAGCAGTACCCAAATGAACACTGAAGCTTTCTTT	CASSTQMNTEAFF
TRBV7-9	TRBJ2-2	NA	NA	TGTGCCAGCAGCTTAGCGATCTTACAGGGTTTAAGGACCGGGGAGCTGTTTTTT	CASSLAILQGLRTGELFF
TRBV2	TRBJ1-1	NA	NA	TGTGCCAGCAGGGTGGGCCAGCTATCGAACACTGAAGCTTTCTTT	CASRVGQLSNTEAFF
TRBV2	TRBJ1-6	NA	NA	TGTGCCAGCAGTCTTACAACGTATAATTCACCCCTCCACTTT	CASSLTTYNSPLHF
TRBV9	TRBJ2-2	NA	NA	TGTGCCAGCAGCTATGAGGGAACCGGGGAGCTGTTTTTT	CASSYEGTGELFF
TRBV7-9	TRBJ1-5	NA	NA	TGTGCCAGCAGCTTCGGGACTAATGATCAGCCCCAGCATTTT	CASSFGTNDQPQHF
TRBV7-3	TRBJ2-1	TRBD2	NA	TGTGCCAGCAGCTTAATAGGGTCTAGCGGGCCCGTTTACCCGTTCTTC	CASSLIGSSGPVYPFF